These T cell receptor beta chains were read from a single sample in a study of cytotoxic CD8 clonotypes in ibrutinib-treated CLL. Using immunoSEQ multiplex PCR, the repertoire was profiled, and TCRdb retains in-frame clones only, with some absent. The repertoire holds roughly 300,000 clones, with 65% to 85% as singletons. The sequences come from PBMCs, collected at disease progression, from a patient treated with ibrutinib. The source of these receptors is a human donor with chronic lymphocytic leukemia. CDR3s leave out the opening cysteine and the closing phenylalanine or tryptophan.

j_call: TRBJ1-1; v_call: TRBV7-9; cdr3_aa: ASSPPGRGKVNTEAF
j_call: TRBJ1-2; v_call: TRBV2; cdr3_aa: ASSLGTGNGYT
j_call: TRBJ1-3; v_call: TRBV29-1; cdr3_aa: SIGLGNTIY
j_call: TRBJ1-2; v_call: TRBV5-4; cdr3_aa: ASSLRHEGGYT
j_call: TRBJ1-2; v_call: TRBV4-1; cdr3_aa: ASSQDGDSQNYGYT
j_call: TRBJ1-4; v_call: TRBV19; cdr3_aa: ASSASLTGGEGKKKLF
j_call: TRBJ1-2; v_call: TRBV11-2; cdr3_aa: ASSAHRNGYT
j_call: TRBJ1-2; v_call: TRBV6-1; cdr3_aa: ASRAGQANYGYT
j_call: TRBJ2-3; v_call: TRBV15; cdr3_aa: ATSRDGSGGADTQY
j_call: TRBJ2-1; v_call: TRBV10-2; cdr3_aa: ASSGSLAGGGNEQF
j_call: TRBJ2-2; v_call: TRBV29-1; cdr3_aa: SVDGGDTGELF
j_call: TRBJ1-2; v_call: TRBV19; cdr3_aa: ASSPTGYYGYT
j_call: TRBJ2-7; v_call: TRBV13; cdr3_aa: ASSLVFRQGAVYEQY
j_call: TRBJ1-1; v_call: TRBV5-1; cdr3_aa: ASSLTRAGGTEAF
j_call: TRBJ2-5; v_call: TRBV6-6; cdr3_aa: ATETGRSQY
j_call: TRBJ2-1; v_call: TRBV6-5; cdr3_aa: ASRSPGQSYNEQF
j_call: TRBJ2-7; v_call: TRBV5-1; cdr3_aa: ASSLLGSSYEQY
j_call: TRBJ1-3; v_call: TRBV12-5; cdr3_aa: ASGLVGNTIY
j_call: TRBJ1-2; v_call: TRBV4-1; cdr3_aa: ASRLWVAGGASDYGYT
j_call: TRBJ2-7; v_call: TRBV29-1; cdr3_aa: SVVMGGPSYEQY
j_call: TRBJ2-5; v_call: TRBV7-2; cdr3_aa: ALETGQETQY
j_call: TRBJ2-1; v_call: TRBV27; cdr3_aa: ASDYNEQF
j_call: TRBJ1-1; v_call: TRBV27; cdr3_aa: ASIGGGTNTEAF
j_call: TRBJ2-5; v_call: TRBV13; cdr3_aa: ASSLRQIYQETQY
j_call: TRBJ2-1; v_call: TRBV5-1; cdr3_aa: ASSPRGSGDEQF
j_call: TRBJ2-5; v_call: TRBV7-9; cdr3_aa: ASSQTSGSETQY
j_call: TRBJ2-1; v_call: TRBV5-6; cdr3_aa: ASSLTTGFVYNEQF
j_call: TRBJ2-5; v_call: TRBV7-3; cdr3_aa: ASSSRTGGTQY
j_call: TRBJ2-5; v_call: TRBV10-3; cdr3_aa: AISERKGRETQY
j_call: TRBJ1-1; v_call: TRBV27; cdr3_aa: ASSLRRVTTMNTEAF
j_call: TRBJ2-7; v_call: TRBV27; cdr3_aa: ASKTTGASGYEQY
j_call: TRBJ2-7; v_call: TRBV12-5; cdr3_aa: ASGLGDRSSYEQY
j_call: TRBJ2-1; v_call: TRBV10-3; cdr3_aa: AISEGPGYNEQF
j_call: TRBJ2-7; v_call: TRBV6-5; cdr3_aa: ASSYSGIAGRDEQY
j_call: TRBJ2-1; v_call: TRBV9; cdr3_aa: ASSVWTSGGDEQF
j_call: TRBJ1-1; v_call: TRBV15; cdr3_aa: ATSSGGVMNTEAF